The 18 T cell receptor beta chains reported below all come from one sample, sequenced in a study of sequential checkpoint blockade in melanoma. The data were produced by immunoSEQ multiplex PCR, yet TCRdb's version contains in-frame clones alone and is incomplete. The table shows 7,000 to 8,500 clones, with roughly 60% occurring only once. The treatment here: randomized to nivolumab then ipilimumab (arm A) or the reverse (arm B). The material sequenced was CD8+ T cells sorted from blood (inferred from file names), taken from a patient given nivolumab and ipilimumab in sequence. Receptors were obtained from a human donor with melanoma.

This clone was recorded a few times. The chain has TRBV28 and TRBJ2-7, with D possibly TRBD1 on 6 matching bases. V dropped 8 bases and J dropped 2 bases, with 10 bases sitting between them. CDR3 length: 12 amino acids. The germline V gene has CDR1 MDHEN and CDR2 SYDVKM. The CDR3 DNA is TGTGCCAGCCAGACAGGACCCTACGAGCAGTACTTC. This gives the protein CASQTGPYEQYF.

The chain carries TRBV7-8 and TRBJ1-5; TRBD1 matches 8 bases. The CDR3 contains 15 residues. Per germline, CDR1 SGHVS and CDR2 FQNEAQ. V lost 3 bases, J lost 1 base, and 2 bases stayed unmatched. The CDR3 sequence is CASSFRDRSNQPQHF. DNA for the CDR3: TGTGCCAGCAGCTTTCGGGACAGGAGCAATCAGCCCCAGCATTTT.

In the case of this clone: One junction end disagrees with the germline gene, perhaps due to a read error. The chain links TRBV27 to TRBJ1-5, with D possibly matching TRBD1 (5 bases). In germline, CDR1 is MNHEY, CDR2 SMNVEV (reference sequence). The CDR3 covers 14 residues. CDR3 sequence (DNA): TGTGCCAGCAGTCTATCCGCAGGGATTCAGCCCCAGCATTTT. It is translated as CASSLSAGIQPQHF.

This clone is deemed medium-sized. The same CDR3 also results from other DNA sequences found in this sample. This chain uses TRBV6-5 with TRBJ1-5; 8 bases match TRBD1. The V and J ends lost 6 bases and 2 bases, in that order; junction bases with no gene match: 3. The CDR3 covers 14 residues. CDR1 is MNHEY and CDR2 is SVGAGI in the germline V gene. The DNA of the CDR3 is TGTGCCAGCAGACGGACAGGGCGCAATCAGCCCCAGCATTTT. Its protein product is CASRRTGRNQPQHF.

This chain links TRBV5-1 with TRBJ1-2; 10 bases map to TRBD1. V trimming: 2 bases; J trimming: 4 bases; junction bases outside the gene matches: 8. CDR1 and CDR2 (germline): SGHRS, YFSETQ. This CDR3 has 16 residues. CDR3 in DNA: TGCGCCAGCAGCTTTTCCGGGACAGGGGTTATCTATGGCTACACCTTC. Protein product: CASSFSGTGVIYGYTF. The whole variable domain, filled in from reference TRBV5-1 and TRBJ1-2, reads KAGVTQTPRYLIKTRGQQVTLSCSPISGHRSVSWYQQTPGQGLQFLFEYFSETQRNKGNFPGRFSGRQFSNSRSEMNVSTLELGDSALYLCASSFSGTGVIYGYTFGSGTRLTVV.

This clone was detected a few times. At one end, the junction sequence differs from germline, possibly due to a read error. The genes are TRBV7-3 and TRBJ2-7; 10 bases line up with TRBD2. The CDR3 is made up of 15 amino acids. The germline gives CDR1 SGHTA, CDR2 FQGTGA. This CDR3 reads CASSQALAGEYEQYF. The DNA for the CDR3 is TGCGCCAGCAGCCAGGCTCTAGCGGGAGAATACGAGCAGTACTTC.

The CDR3 nucleotides read TGTGCCAGCAGCTTAGGGGCAGGGGGGATCTACGAGCAGTACTTC. This translates into CASSLGAGGIYEQYF. The chain carries TRBV7-9 and TRBJ2-7; D might be TRBD1 (7 bases). Germline CDR1 is SEHNR and CDR2 is FQNEAQ (reference sequence). This CDR3 contains 15 residues. V dropped 1 base and J dropped 3 bases, with 13 bases sitting between them.

The chain is built from TRBV6-5 and TRBJ2-7; D might be TRBD2 (6 bases). V gave up 0 bases and J gave up 0 bases, with 9 bases separating them. The CDR3 has 15 residues. The germline CDR1 and CDR2 sequences are MNHEY and SVGAGI. This CDR3 is CASSYSVTSSYEQYF. The CDR3 coding sequence is TGTGCCAGCAGTTACTCGGTGACTAGCTCCTACGAGCAGTACTTC.

CDR3 nucleotides: TGTGCCAGTAGTATCCGGACCGCGGGCTCCGGCGTCGAGCAGTACTTC. It translates to CASSIRTAGSGVEQYF. This rearrangement joins TRBV19 to TRBJ2-7; D is possibly TRBD2 (5 bases). CDR1 is LNHDA and CDR2 is SQIVND in the germline V gene (reference sequence). Trimming took off 3 bases at V and 6 bases at J, with 21 bases between the two ends. This CDR3 is built from 16 residues.

J is TRBJ1-4 and V is TRBV5-6; maybe TRBD1 (5 bases). CDR3 size: 13 residues. Germline CDR1 and CDR2: SGHDT and YYEEEE. Trimming shortened V by 4 bases and J by 14 bases, and 18 bases separated the two germline ends. The CDR3 sequence is CASSQGFGASLFF. The CDR3 DNA reads as TGTGCCAGCAGCCAGGGTTTTGGCGCGTCGCTGTTTTTT. The variable domain in full, with the rest retrieved from reference TRBV5-6 and TRBJ1-4, is DAGVTQSPTHLIKTRGQQVTLRCSPKSGHDTVSWYQQALGQGPQFIFQYYEEEERQRGNFPDRFSGHQFPNYSSELNVNALLLGDSALYLCASSQGFGASLFFGSGTQLSVL.

This clone was counted a few times. The rearrangement links TRBV25-1 to TRBJ2-7; 9 nucleotides match TRBD1. The germline V gene encodes CDR1 MGHDK and CDR2 SYGVNS. The CDR3 loop spans 12 amino acids. After removal of 7 bases from V and 7 bases from J, the junction contained 5 bases not matched to a gene. The CDR3 DNA is TGTGCCAGCACTGGACAGGGGAGTGAGCAGTACTTC. Protein: CASTGQGSEQYF.

This clone was counted a few times. This chain uses TRBV6-4 with TRBJ1-2; 7 bases fit TRBD1. The germline V gene has CDR1 MRHNA and CDR2 SNTAGT. V trimming: 4 bases; J trimming: 8 bases; junction bases outside the gene matches: 10. CDR3 length: 14 amino acids. CDR3 DNA sequence: TGTGCCAGCAGTGCCCAGGGGGGCGCGAACGGCTACACCTTC. Amino acid sequence: CASSAQGGANGYTF.

CDR3 nucleotides: TGTGCCAGCAGTTTAGGGCTCCCCCGGGGGGGTAATTCACCCCTCCACTTT. Translated, it gives CASSLGLPRGGNSPLHF. The chain employs TRBV28 and TRBJ1-6, with TRBD1 as a possible D gene (5 bases). The germline V gene encodes CDR1 MDHEN and CDR2 SYDVKM. The CDR3 runs 17 residues. V lost 2 bases, J lost 6 bases, and 17 bases lay in between.

This clone was counted between two and nine times. J is TRBJ2-7 and V is TRBV27; 10 nucleotides match TRBD2. V trimming: 4 bases; J trimming: 0 bases; junction bases outside the gene matches: 3. This CDR3 has 15 residues. The germline V gene has CDR1 MNHEY and CDR2 SMNVEV (reference sequence). The CDR3 region is CASSSGTSASYEQYF. In DNA form, the CDR3 reads TGTGCCAGCAGTTCCGGGACTAGCGCCTCCTACGAGCAGTACTTC.

This clone was seen a handful of times. The rearrangement joins TRBV6-5 to TRBJ1-1, with TRBD1 identical over 7 bases. This CDR3 has 15 amino acids. V lost 6 bases to trimming and J lost 2 bases; unmatched junction nucleotides: 9. The germline gives CDR1 MNHEY, CDR2 SVGAGI. The CDR3 DNA reads TGTGCCAGCAGCCACCCCGCAGGGGGAAACACTGAAGCTTTCTTT. This encodes CASSHPAGGNTEAFF.

The chain couples TRBV5-1 to TRBJ2-1; D may be TRBD1 (6 bases). The CDR3 has 14 amino acids. In germline, CDR1 is SGHRS, CDR2 YFSETQ. The V end was cut by 6 bases, the J end by 3 bases, with 13 bases between. The CDR3 is CASNVGGNYNEQFF. The DNA for the CDR3 is TGCGCCAGCAACGTAGGGGGTAACTACAATGAGCAGTTCTTC.

The rearrangement uses TRBV5-1 and TRBJ1-6; possibly TRBD1 for D (5 bases). Trimming took 5 bases from V and 5 from J, leaving 8 bases between them. This CDR3 has 13 residues. The germline CDR1 and CDR2 sequences are SGHRS and YFSETQ. DNA for the CDR3: TGCGCCAGCAGAACAGGTCATAATTCACCCCTCCACTTT. It is translated as CASRTGHNSPLHF.

The chain combines TRBV10-3 with TRBJ1-2; maybe TRBD1 (6 bases). Trimming pared 11 bases from V and 3 bases from J, leaving 16 bases between. The germline V gene encodes CDR1 ENHRY and CDR2 SYGVKD. This CDR3 contains 13 residues. This CDR3 reads CAFRDTEYYGYTF. CDR3 DNA sequence: TGTGCCTTCCGGGACACAGAATACTATGGCTACACCTTC.